These 3 T cell receptor beta chains were all obtained from the same sample, sequenced in a study of blood T cell repertoires in COVID-19. The protocol was immunoSEQ multiplex PCR, while the TCRdb copy is restricted to in-frame clones and leaves out a portion. The table has a few hundred thousand clones, around 87% seen once; the top ten hold around 9.3%. Sample: peripheral blood. These receptors all come from a woman aged 25 to 39 with COVID-19, enrolled during active disease.

The chain joins TRBV30 to TRBJ1-2; a weak D match, TRBD1 (6 bases). The ends were cut back, 8 bases at V and 5 bases at J, with 12 bases in the middle. CDR3 size: 11 residues. Germline V lookup: CDR1 GTSNPN, CDR2 SVGIG (reference sequence). Written as DNA, the CDR3 is TGTGCCCTAGGACAGAGGTATGGCTACACCTTC. As protein: CALGQRYGYTF.

V is TRBV2 and J is TRBJ2-1; 7 bases agree with TRBD1. The V gene end was trimmed by 7 bases and the J gene end by 0 bases; junction bases not matched to a gene: 3. Germline CDR1 is SNHLY and CDR2 is FYNNEI. CDR3 length: 14 amino acids. The chain's CDR3 is CASIRTGSYNEQFF. CDR3 bases: TGTGCCAGCATTAGGACAGGCTCCTACAATGAGCAGTTCTTC.

The chain uses TRBV27 and TRBJ2-1; TRBD1 might be the D (6 bases). Trimming took off 1 base at V and 5 bases at J, with 15 bases between the two ends. Germline V CDR1 and CDR2: MNHEY, SMNVEV (reference sequence). The CDR3 covers 16 residues. This CDR3 reads CASSLLFLGANNEQFF. In DNA form, the CDR3 reads TGTGCCAGCAGTTTATTATTCTTGGGGGCTAACAATGAGCAGTTCTTC.